This is a list of T cell receptor beta chains from one sample in a study of breast tumors, draining lymph nodes, adjacent tissues. TCRdb ran MiXCR on the multiplex PCR reads and lists one entry per CDR3 protein. The repertoire consists of 190,000 or so distinct CDR3 sequences, with around 33% occurring once and the leading ten covering roughly 4.3%. The sequenced sample was axillary lymph node tissue. The receptors come from a female donor with breast cancer. Some clones in this sample may be carry-over from other donors' samples. Each CDR3 is given without its conserved first and last residue. The order of the fields is CDR3 length, J gene, V gene, CDR3 protein.

>16|TRBJ2-7|TRBV7-6
ASSLAPPTRGNSYEQY
>14|TRBJ2-2|TRBV19
ASSTPGSPNTGELF
>11|TRBJ1-1|TRBV5-1
ASRPAGGTEAF
>14|TRBJ2-1|TRBV5-1
ASSPQGGSGYSEQF
>13|TRBJ1-1|TRBV7-8
ASSRSGEGDTEAF
>14|TRBJ2-6|TRBV9
ASSVGSNGGANVLT
>15|TRBJ2-1|TRBV29-1
SVPRGSGMVGYNEQF
>10|TRBJ2-7|TRBV28
ASSSREDEQY
>12|TRBJ2-7|TRBV28
ASTTSTLSYEQY
>12|TRBJ1-6|TRBV5-6
ASSLNRGTSPLH
>9|TRBJ2-1|TRBV27
ASSSRFEQF
>14|TRBJ2-7|TRBV30
AWGAAAGGVPYEQY
>15|TRBJ1-5|TRBV19
ASRPRPSQGPNQPQH
>15|TRBJ2-2|TRBV5-4
ASSLRLGGKNTGELF
>14|TRBJ2-1|TRBV7-2
ASSLNAGTIYNEQF
>13|TRBJ1-2|TRBV6-1
ASSDPDRVVHGYT
>10|TRBJ1-5|TRBV19
ASSMEDQPQH
>15|TRBJ2-5|TRBV5-4
ASSLEVSVGGTETQY
>14|TRBJ1-5|TRBV24-1
ATSASTGGSNQPQH
>12|TRBJ2-3|TRBV18
ASSPQFSDDTQY
>12|TRBJ2-2|TRBV20-1
SAQEDGNTGELF
>10|TRBJ1-2|TRBV20-1
SALTGEVGYT